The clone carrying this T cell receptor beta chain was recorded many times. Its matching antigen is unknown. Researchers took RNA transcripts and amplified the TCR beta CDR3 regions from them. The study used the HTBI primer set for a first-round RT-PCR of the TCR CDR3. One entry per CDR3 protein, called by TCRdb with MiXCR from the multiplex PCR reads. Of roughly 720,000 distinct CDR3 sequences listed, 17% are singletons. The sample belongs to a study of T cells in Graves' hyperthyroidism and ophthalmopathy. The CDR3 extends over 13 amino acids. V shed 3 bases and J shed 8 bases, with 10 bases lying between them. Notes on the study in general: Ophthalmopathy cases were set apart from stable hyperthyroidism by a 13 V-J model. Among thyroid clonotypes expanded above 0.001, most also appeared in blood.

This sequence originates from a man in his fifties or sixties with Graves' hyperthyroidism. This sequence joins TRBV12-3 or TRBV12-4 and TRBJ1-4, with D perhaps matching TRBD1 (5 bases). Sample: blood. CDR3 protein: CASSFNPGEKLFF. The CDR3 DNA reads TGTGCCAGCAGTTTTAACCCAGGGGAAAAACTGTTTTTT.